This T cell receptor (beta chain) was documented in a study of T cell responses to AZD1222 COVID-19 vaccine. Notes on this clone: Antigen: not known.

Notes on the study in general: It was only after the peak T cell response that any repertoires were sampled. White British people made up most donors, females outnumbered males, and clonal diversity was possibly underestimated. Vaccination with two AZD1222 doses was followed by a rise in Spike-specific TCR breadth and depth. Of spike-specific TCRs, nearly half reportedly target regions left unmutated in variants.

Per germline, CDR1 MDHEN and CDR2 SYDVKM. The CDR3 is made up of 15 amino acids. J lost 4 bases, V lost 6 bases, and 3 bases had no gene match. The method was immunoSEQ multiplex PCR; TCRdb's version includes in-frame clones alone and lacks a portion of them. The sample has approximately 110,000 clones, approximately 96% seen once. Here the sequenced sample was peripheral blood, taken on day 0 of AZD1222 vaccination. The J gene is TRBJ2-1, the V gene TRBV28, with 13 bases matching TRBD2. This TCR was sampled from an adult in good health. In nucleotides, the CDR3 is TGTGCCAGCAGACTAGCGGGAGGGCCGTACAATGAGCAGTTCTTC. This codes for CASRLAGGPYNEQFF.